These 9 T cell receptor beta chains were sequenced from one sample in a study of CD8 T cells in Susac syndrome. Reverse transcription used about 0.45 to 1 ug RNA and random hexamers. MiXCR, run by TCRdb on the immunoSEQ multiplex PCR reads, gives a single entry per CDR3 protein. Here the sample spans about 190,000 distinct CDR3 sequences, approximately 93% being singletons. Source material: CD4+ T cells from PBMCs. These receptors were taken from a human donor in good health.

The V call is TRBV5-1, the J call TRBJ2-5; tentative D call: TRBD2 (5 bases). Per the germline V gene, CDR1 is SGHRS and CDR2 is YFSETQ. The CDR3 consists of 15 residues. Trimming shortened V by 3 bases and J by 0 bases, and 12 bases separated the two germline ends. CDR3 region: CASSYRPGYQETQYF. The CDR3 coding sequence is TGCGCCAGCAGCTATCGGCCGGGGTACCAAGAGACCCAGTACTTC. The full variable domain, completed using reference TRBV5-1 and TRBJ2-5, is KAGVTQTPRYLIKTRGQQVTLSCSPISGHRSVSWYQQTPGQGLQFLFEYFSETQRNKGNFPGRFSGRQFSNSRSEMNVSTLELGDSALYLCASSYRPGYQETQYFGPGTRLLVL.

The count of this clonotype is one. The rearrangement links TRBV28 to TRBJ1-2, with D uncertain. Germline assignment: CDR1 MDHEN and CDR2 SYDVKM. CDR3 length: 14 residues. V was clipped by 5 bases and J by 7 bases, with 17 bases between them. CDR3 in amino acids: CASSPDGRRAGYTF. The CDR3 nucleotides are TGTGCCAGCAGTCCGGACGGCAGAAGGGCTGGCTACACCTTC.

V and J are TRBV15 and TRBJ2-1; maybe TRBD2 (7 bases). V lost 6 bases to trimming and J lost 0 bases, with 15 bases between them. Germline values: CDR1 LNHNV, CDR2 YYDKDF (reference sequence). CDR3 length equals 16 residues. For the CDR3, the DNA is TGTGCCACCAGTACCGGGGGGCTCTCCTCCTACAATGAGCAGTTCTTC. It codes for CATSTGGLSSYNEQFF.

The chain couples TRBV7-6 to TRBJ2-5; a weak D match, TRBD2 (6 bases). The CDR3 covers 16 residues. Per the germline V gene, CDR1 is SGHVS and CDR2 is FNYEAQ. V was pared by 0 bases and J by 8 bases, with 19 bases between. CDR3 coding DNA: TGTGCCAGCAGCTTAGCCGTGGCGGGGCCCCAAGTAACCCAGTACTTC. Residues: CASSLAVAGPQVTQYF.

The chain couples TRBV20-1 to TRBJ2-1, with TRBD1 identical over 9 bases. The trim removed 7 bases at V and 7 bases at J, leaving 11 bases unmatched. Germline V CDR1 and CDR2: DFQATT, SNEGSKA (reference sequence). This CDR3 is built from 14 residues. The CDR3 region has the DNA TGCAGTGAGGAATCCGGGACAGGGATGAATGAGCAGTTCTTC. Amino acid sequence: CSEESGTGMNEQFF.

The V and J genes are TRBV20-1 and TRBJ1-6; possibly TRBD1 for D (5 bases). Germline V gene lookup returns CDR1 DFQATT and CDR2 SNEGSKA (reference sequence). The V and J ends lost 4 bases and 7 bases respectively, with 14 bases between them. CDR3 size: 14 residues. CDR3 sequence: CSAKSEGVNSPLHF. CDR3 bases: TGCAGTGCTAAGTCGGAAGGGGTAAATTCACCCCTCCACTTT.

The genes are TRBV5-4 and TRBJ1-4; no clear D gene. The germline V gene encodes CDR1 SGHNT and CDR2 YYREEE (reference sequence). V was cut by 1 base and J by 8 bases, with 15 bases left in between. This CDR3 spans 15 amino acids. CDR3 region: CASSLQGIGREKLFF. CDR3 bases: TGTGCCAGCAGCTTGCAAGGAATCGGTCGGGAAAAACTGTTTTTT.

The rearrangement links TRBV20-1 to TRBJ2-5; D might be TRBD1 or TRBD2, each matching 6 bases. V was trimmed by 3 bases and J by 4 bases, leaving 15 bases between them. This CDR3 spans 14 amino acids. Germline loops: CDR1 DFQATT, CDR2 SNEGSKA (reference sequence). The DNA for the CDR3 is TGCAGTGCTAGTCGGGGGCCCCGGGGAGAGACCCAGTACTTC. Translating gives CSASRGPRGETQYF.

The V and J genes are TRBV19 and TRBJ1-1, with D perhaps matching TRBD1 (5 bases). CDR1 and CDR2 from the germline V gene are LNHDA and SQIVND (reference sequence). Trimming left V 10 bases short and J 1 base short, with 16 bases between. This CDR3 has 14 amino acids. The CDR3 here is CATGGRVRNTEAFF. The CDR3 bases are TGTGCCACCGGAGGCAGGGTACGGAACACTGAAGCTTTCTTT.